A selection of T cell receptor beta chains follows, all from one sample in a study of blood T cell repertoires in COVID-19. The data were produced by immunoSEQ multiplex PCR, yet TCRdb's version contains in-frame clones alone and is incomplete. Of 150,000 to 200,000 clones listed, about four fifths are singletons. The sequenced material came from peripheral blood. These TCRs come from a man in his 60s with active or convalescent COVID-19. CDR3s leave out the opening cysteine and the closing phenylalanine or tryptophan. Fields, in order: J gene, clone size, V gene, CDR3 protein. Some rows have no size entry. The others give once, few or many, or a class for an expanded clone.

TRBJ1-1	few	TRBV9	ASSVWLNTEAF
TRBJ2-5	-	TRBV2	ASSLRDRGQETQY
TRBJ2-3	once	TRBV3-1/TRBV3-2	ASSLSGLAGASTDTQY
TRBJ2-1	-	TRBV19	ASSIVPALVGHYSYNEQF
TRBJ2-5	-	TRBV5-1	ASSLAGQHQETQY
TRBJ1-2	-	TRBV5-1	ASSLADRIGGYT
TRBJ2-1	-	TRBV12-3/TRBV12-4	ASTFARGYKQF
TRBJ1-1	-	TRBV19	ASSIDLAGGITEAF
TRBJ1-4	few	TRBV9	ASSVAGGGSVGEKLF
TRBJ1-2	-	TRBV28	ASSFALGGVPNYGYT
TRBJ2-3	many	TRBV19	ASSPGQGATRGTDTQY
TRBJ1-5	many	TRBV29-1	SVRTGLNQPQH
TRBJ1-2	-	TRBV28	ASSLSQANYGYT
TRBJ1-2	few	TRBV19	ASSAGFNGYT